The next 16 T cell receptor beta chains were all read from a single sample in a study of blood T cell repertoires in COVID-19. Measured with immunoSEQ multiplex PCR; TCRdb has only the in-frame clones, and not every one. This sample has around 100,000 clones, with 80% to 90% found just once. The material sequenced was peripheral blood. All receptors derive from a woman in her 50s with acute or convalescent COVID-19.

The V gene is TRBV11-2, the J gene TRBJ1-2, with TRBD1 matching over 9 bases. The CDR3 consists of 17 residues. V shed 3 bases, J shed 0 bases, and the junction held 8 bases outside the gene matches. The germline V gene has CDR1 SGHAT and CDR2 FQNNGV. The CDR3 DNA reads TGTGCCAGCAGCTTTATGACAGGGGGACGAACTAACTATGGCTACACCTTC. Translation: CASSFMTGGRTNYGYTF. Looking up the rest from reference TRBV11-2 and TRBJ1-2 gives the full variable domain: EAGVAQSPRYKIIEKRQSVAFWCNPISGHATLYWYQQILGQGPKLLIQFQNNGVVDDSQLPKDRFSAERLKGVDSTLKIQPAKLEDSAVYLCASSFMTGGRTNYGYTFGSGTRLTVV.

The chain has TRBV28 and TRBJ1-5; no definite D call. V lost 3 bases to trimming and J lost 3 bases, with 3 bases between them. The CDR3 runs 12 residues. CDR1 and CDR2 from the germline V gene are MDHEN and SYDVKM. Here the CDR3 DNA reads TGTGCCAGCAGTTTGGCCAATCAGCCCCAGCATTTT. It codes for CASSLANQPQHF.

The chain combines TRBV28 with TRBJ2-4, with 8 bases identical to TRBD2. This CDR3 comprises 14 residues. Germline V lookup: CDR1 MDHEN, CDR2 SYDVKM. The ends lost 3 bases at V and 7 bases at J; junction bases unmatched: 5. CDR3 in DNA: TGTGCCAGCAGTTTCCTCCCGGGGGGGAACATTCAGTACTTC. Translated: CASSFLPGGNIQYF.

The V gene is TRBV3-1 (or the pseudogene TRBV3-2), the J gene TRBJ2-3, with a possible D match to TRBD2 (6 bases). The germline CDR1 and CDR2 sequences are LGHDT and YNNKEL (reference sequence). This CDR3 is built from 15 residues. V gave up 5 bases and J gave up 2 bases, with 14 bases separating them. CDR3: CASSYPGTSTDTQYF. The CDR3, as DNA: TGTGCCAGCAGCTATCCCGGGACTTCCACAGATACGCAGTATTTT.

The CDR3 region is CASREGGYNEQFF. The CDR3 nucleotides are TGTGCCAGTAGGGAAGGAGGCTACAATGAGCAGTTCTTC. The V call is TRBV19, the J call TRBJ2-1, with D perhaps TRBD2 (5 bases). This CDR3 contains 13 residues. Germline V gene data show CDR1 as LNHDA and CDR2 as SQIVND (reference sequence). Trimming pared 6 bases from V and 3 bases from J, leaving 9 bases between.

This chain joins TRBV28 and TRBJ1-4; no firm D call. This CDR3 comprises 15 residues. Trimming took off 6 bases at V and 8 bases at J, with 19 bases between the two ends. The V gene's germline CDR1 is MDHEN and CDR2 SYDVKM. The CDR3 region has the DNA TGTGCCAGCAGCCATGGGAGGGCCCGAGGAGAAAAACTGTTTTTT. This translates into CASSHGRARGEKLFF.

V gene TRBV28 combines with J gene TRBJ1-5; possible D gene TRBD1, 6 bases. Trimming took off 4 bases at V and 3 bases at J, with 13 bases between the two ends. This CDR3 has 15 residues. Germline V lookup: CDR1 MDHEN, CDR2 SYDVKM. The DNA of the CDR3 is TGTGCCAGCAGTTCCGGACAGCTAAACAATCAGCCCCAGCATTTT. Its translation is CASSSGQLNNQPQHF.

V gene TRBV28 combines with J gene TRBJ2-7; 11 positions agree with TRBD2. The CDR3 length is 15 residues. CDR1 MDHEN and CDR2 SYDVKM come from the germline V gene. The junction had 4 bases not matched to a gene; V was cut back by 3 bases and J by 3 bases. The CDR3, as DNA: TGTGCCAGCAGTTTTGGGACTAGCGGACTCTACGAGCAGTACTTC. Its translation: CASSFGTSGLYEQYF.

The V call is TRBV19, the J call TRBJ2-7; D gene unclear. Deletions cut 7 bases from V and 5 bases from J, with 18 bases between. The CDR3 is 14 residues long. Germline V gene sequence: CDR1 LNHDA, CDR2 SQIVND (reference sequence). The CDR3 DNA reads as TGTGCCAGTACTCACACTGCCACGGCGGACGAGCAGTACTTC. Protein: CASTHTATADEQYF.

The chain employs TRBV6-5 and TRBJ1-1, with 9 bases matching TRBD1. This CDR3 region has 13 residues. J lost 5 bases, V lost 4 bases, and 2 bases had no gene match. CDR1 and CDR2 from the germline V gene are MNHEY and SVGAGI. The CDR3 nucleotides are TGTGCCAGCAGTTCCGGACAGGGGACTGAAGCTTTCTTT. Amino acid sequence: CASSSGQGTEAFF.

The rearrangement joins TRBV10-2 to TRBJ2-7, with 12 bases that match TRBD2. J was trimmed by 6 bases and V by 6 bases; bases with no gene match: 3. CDR3 length equals 13 residues. CDR1 and CDR2 from the germline V gene are WSHSY and SAAADI. The chain's CDR3 is CASSLAGGIEQYF. The CDR3 bases are TGCGCCAGCAGCCTAGCGGGGGGGATCGAGCAGTACTTC.

The chain has TRBV7-6 and TRBJ2-7; D is possibly TRBD2 (6 bases). Trimming shortened V by 1 base and J by 4 bases, and 14 bases separated the two germline ends. The CDR3 totals 15 residues. The germline V gene encodes CDR1 SGHVS and CDR2 FNYEAQ. CDR3 loop: CASSLEVAGPYEQYF. CDR3 nucleotides: TGTGCCAGCAGCTTAGAGGTGGCGGGGCCTTACGAGCAGTACTTC.

This chain links TRBV10-3 with TRBJ1-4; 7 bases are a match to TRBD1. The CDR3 consists of 14 residues. After removal of 6 bases from V and 8 bases from J, the junction contained 9 bases not matched to a gene. CDR1 and CDR2 (germline): ENHRY, SYGVKD. The CDR3 coding sequence is TGTGCCATCAGCCCTCCGGGACAGCCCGAAAAACTGTTTTTT. Protein sequence: CAISPPGQPEKLFF.

The rearrangement uses TRBV24-1 and TRBJ2-1; tentative D call: TRBD1 (5 bases). Germline V CDR1 and CDR2: KGHDR, SFDVKD. Trimming took 4 bases from V and 0 from J, leaving 12 bases between them. The CDR3 is made up of 16 amino acids. In nucleotides, the CDR3 is TGTGCCACCAGTGAAAGGTCAGGGATCTCCTACAATGAGCAGTTCTTC. Translated: CATSERSGISYNEQFF.

The CDR3 DNA is TGTGCCAGCAGTACGTCCGGGACAGTTAACTCTGGGGCCAACGTCCTGACTTTC. As protein: CASSTSGTVNSGANVLTF. V usage is TRBV7-2 and J usage is TRBJ2-6, with 7 bases that match TRBD1. The length of the CDR3 is 18 residues. Losses at the gene ends were 6 bases for V and 0 bases for J; bases not matched to a gene: 11. In germline, CDR1 is SGHTA, CDR2 FQGNSA.

This chain connects TRBV18 to TRBJ2-2; D might be TRBD1 (5 bases). The ends were cut back, 2 bases at V and 0 bases at J, with 13 bases in the middle. CDR1 KGHSH and CDR2 LQKENI come from the germline V gene. The CDR3 totals 17 residues. The CDR3 here is CASSPNRATANTGELFF. The CDR3 DNA reads as TGTGCCAGCTCACCAAACCGTGCGACAGCGAACACCGGGGAGCTGTTTTTT. The entire variable domain, with the rest obtained from reference TRBV18 and TRBJ2-2, is as follows: NAGVMQNPRHLVRRRGQEARLRCSPMKGHSHVYWYRQLPEEGLKFMVYLQKENIIDESGMPKERFSAEFPKEGPSILRIQQVVRGDSAAYFCASSPNRATANTGELFFGEGSRLTVL.